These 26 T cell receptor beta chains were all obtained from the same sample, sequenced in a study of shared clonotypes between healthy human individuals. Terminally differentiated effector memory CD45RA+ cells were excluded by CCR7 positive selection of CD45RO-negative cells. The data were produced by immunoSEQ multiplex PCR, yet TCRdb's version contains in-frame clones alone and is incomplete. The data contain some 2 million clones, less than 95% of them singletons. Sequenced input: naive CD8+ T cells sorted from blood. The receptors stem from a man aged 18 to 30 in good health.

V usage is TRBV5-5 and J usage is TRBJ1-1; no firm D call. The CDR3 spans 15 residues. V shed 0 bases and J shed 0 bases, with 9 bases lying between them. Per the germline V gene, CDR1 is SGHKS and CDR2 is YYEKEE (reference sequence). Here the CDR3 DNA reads TGTGCCAGCAGCTTGGAAGGGTTTTTGAACACTGAAGCTTTCTTT. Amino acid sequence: CASSLEGFLNTEAFF.

The CDR3, as DNA: TGTGCCAGCAGCCTACCGGGACGAAACTACGAGCAGTACTTC. Its translation: CASSLPGRNYEQYF. The chain has TRBV13 and TRBJ2-7; D tentatively reads TRBD1 or TRBD2 (5 bases each). This CDR3 contains 14 residues. CDR1 and CDR2 (germline): PRHDT, FYEKMQ (reference sequence). The V end lost 5 bases, the J end lost 3 bases, and 14 bases lay between the germline ends.

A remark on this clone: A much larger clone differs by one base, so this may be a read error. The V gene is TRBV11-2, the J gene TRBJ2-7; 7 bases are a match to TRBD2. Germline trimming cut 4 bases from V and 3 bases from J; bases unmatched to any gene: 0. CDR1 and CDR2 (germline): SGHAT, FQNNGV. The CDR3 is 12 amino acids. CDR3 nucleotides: TGTGCCAGCAGCTGGGGGGGCTACGAGCAGTACTTC. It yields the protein CASSWGGYEQYF.

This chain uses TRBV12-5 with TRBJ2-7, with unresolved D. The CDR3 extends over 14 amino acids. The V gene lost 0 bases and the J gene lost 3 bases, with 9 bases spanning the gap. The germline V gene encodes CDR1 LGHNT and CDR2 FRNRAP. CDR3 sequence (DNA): TGTGCTAGTGGTTTGGTACGTGACGGCTACGAGCAGTACTTC. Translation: CASGLVRDGYEQYF.

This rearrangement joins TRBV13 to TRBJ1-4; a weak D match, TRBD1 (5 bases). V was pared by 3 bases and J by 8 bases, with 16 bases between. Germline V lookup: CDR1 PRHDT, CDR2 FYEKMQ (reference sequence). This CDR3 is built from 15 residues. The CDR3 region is CASSLRGLDPEKLFF. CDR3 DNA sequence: TGTGCCAGCAGCTTGAGGGGCTTGGATCCCGAAAAACTGTTTTTT.

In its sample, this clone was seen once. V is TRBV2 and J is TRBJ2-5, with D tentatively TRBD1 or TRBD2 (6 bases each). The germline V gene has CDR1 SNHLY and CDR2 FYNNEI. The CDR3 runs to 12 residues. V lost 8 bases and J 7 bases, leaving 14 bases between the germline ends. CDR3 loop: CASGGLEGTQYF. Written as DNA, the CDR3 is TGTGCCAGCGGGGGGCTCGAGGGGACCCAGTACTTC.

Here the CDR3 DNA reads TGTGCCTGGAGTCCCCCGACATTAAACATTCAGTACTTC. Protein product: CAWSPPTLNIQYF. The chain is built from TRBV30 and TRBJ2-4; D gene uncertain. The CDR3 runs to 13 residues. V gave up 2 bases and J gave up 6 bases, with 11 bases separating them. From germline, CDR1 is GTSNPN and CDR2 SVGIG (reference sequence).

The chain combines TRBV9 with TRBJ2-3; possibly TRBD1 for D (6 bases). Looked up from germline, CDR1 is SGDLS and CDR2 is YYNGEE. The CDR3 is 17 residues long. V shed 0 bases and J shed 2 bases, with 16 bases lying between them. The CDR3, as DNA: TGTGCCAGCAGCGTAGCAGGGGTCCCCTCCAACACAGATACGCAGTATTTT. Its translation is CASSVAGVPSNTDTQYF.

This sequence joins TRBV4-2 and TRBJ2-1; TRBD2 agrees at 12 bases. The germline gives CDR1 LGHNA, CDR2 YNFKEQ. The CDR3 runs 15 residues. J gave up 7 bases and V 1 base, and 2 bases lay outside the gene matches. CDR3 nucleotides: TGTGCCAGCAGCCAAGCTAGCGGGGGGGATAATGAGCAGTTCTTC. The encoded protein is CASSQASGGDNEQFF.

The CDR3 DNA reads TGTGCCACCAGGGGGAGGGGTCTTTATGAAGCTTTCTTT. Amino acid sequence: CATRGRGLYEAFF. The chain links TRBV15 to TRBJ1-1; tentatively, D is TRBD1 (5 bases). Germline values: CDR1 LNHNV, CDR2 YYDKDF (reference sequence). V lost 6 bases and J 7 bases, leaving 15 bases between the germline ends. This CDR3 is built from 13 residues.

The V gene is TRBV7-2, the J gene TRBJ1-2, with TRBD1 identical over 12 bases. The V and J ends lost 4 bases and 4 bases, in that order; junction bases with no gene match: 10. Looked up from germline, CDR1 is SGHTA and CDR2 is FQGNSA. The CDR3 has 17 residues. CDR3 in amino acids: CASSSRDRGLWGYGYTF. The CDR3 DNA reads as TGTGCCAGCAGCTCCCGGGACAGGGGGCTTTGGGGCTATGGCTACACCTTC.

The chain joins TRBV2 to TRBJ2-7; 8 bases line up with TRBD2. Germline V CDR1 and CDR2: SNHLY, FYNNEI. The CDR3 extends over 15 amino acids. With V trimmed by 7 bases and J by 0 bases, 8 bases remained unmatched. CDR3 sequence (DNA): TGTGCCAGCATCAATAGCGGGACCAGCTCCTACGAGCAGTACTTC. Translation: CASINSGTSSYEQYF.

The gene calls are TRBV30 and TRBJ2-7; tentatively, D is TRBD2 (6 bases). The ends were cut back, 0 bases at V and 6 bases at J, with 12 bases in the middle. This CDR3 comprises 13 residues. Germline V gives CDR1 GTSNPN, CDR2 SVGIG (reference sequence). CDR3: CAWSVDRGTEQYF. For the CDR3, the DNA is TGTGCCTGGAGTGTAGACCGGGGGACCGAGCAGTACTTC.

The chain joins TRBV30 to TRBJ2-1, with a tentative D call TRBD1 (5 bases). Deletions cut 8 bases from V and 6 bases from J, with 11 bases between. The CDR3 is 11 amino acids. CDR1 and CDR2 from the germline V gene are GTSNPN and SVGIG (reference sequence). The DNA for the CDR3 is TGTGCCCAGGGATCGGTCAATGAGCAGTTCTTC. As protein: CAQGSVNEQFF.

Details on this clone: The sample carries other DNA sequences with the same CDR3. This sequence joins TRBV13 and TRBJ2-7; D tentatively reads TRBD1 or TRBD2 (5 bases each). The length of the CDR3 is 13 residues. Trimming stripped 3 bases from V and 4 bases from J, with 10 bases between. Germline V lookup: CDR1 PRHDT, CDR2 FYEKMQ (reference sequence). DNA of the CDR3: TGTGCCAGCAGCTTGGGACGGGATTACGAGCAGTACTTC. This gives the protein CASSLGRDYEQYF.

CDR3 DNA sequence: TGTGCCAGCAGCTTAAGGCAGGGGGCGTATGAAAAACTGTTTTTT. It specifies CASSLRQGAYEKLFF. The chain carries TRBV11-2 and TRBJ1-4, with 8 nucleotides matching TRBD1. The V gene end was trimmed by 2 bases and the J gene end by 6 bases; junction bases not matched to a gene: 5. The CDR3 totals 15 residues. CDR1 SGHAT and CDR2 FQNNGV come from the germline V gene.

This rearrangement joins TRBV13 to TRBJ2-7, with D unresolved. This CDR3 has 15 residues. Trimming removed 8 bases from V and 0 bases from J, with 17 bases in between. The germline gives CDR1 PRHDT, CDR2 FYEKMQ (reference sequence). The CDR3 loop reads CASGAGPAYSYEQYF. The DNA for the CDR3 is TGTGCCAGCGGCGCCGGGCCAGCTTACTCCTACGAGCAGTACTTC.

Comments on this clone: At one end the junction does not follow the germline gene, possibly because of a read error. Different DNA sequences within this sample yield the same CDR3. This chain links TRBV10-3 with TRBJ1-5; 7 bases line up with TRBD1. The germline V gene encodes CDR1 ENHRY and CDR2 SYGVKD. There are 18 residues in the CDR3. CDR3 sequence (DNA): TGTGCCATAAGTGAGTCGAGAAAGGGACAGACTAGCAATCAGCCCCAGCATTTT. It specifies CAISESRKGQTSNQPQHF.

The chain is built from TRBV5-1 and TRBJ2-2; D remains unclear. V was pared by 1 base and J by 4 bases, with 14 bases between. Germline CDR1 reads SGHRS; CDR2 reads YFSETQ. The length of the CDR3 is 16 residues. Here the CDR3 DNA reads TGCGCCAGCAGCTTGACAGTGGGCTCGAGCACCGGGGAGCTGTTTTTT. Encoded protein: CASSLTVGSSTGELFF.

The CDR3 DNA is TGCGCCAGCAGCCAAGTCTCGGGGGCGGGAGGGTCCTACGAGCAGTACTTC. Translating gives CASSQVSGAGGSYEQYF. V gene TRBV4-1 combines with J gene TRBJ2-7; 9 nucleotides match TRBD2. CDR1 and CDR2 from the germline V gene are MGHRA and YSYEKL. This CDR3 has 17 amino acids. After removal of 1 base from V and 1 base from J, the junction contained 8 bases not matched to a gene.

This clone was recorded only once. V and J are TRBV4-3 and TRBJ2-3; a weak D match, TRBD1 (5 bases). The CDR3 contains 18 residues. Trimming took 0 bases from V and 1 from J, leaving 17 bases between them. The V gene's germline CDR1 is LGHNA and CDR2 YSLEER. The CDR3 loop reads CASSQEPRQLLGTDTQYF. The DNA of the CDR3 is TGCGCCAGCAGCCAAGAACCTAGACAGCTGCTCGGCACAGATACGCAGTATTTT.

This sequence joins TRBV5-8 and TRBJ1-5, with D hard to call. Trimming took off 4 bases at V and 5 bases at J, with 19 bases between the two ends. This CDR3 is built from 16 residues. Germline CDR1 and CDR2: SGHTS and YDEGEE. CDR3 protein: CASSLTIVEGHQPQHF. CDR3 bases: TGTGCCAGCAGCCTTACGATAGTCGAGGGCCATCAGCCCCAGCATTTT.

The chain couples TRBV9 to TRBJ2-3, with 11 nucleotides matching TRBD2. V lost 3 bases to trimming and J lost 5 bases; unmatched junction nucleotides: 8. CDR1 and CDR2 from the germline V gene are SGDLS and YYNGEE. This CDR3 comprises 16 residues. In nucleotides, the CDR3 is TGTGCCAGCAGCGCAGAACTAGCGGGGGAAGGAGATACGCAGTATTTT. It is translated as CASSAELAGEGDTQYF.

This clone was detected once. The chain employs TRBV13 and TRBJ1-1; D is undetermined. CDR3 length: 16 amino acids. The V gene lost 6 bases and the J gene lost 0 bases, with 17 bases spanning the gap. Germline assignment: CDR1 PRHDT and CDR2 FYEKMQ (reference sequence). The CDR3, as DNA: TGTGCCAGCAGAGAGAGGATGTGGGAGGTGAACACTGAAGCTTTCTTT. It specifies CASRERMWEVNTEAFF.

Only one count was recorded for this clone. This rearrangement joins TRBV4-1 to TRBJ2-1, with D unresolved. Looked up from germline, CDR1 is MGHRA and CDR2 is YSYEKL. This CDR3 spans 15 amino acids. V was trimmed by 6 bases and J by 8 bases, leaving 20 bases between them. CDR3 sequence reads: CASSFGSRSDDEQFF. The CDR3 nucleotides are TGCGCCAGCAGTTTCGGCTCAAGGTCGGACGATGAGCAGTTCTTC.

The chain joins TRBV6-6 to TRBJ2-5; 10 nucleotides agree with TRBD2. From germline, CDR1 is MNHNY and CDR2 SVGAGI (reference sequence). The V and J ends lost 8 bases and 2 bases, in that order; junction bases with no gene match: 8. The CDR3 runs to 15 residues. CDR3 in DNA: TGTGCCAGCTGGGGATATAGCGGGGGGCAAGAGACCCAGTACTTC. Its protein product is CASWGYSGGQETQYF.